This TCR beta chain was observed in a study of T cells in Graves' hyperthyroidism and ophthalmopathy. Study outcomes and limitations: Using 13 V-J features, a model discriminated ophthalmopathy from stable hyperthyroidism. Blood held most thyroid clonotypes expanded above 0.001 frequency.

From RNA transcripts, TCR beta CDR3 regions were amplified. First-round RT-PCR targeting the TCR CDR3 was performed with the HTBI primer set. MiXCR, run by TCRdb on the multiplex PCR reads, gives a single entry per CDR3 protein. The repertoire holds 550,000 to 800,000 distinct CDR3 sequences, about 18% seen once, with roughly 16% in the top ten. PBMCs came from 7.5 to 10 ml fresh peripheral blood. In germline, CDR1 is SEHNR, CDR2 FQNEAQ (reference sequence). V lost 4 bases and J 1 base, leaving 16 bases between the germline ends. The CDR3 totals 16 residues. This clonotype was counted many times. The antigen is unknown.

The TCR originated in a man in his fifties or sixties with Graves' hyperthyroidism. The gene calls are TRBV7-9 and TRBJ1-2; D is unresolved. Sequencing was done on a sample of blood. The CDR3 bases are TGTGCCAGCAGCTCATGGGAGGACGGCCGTAACTATGGCTACACCTTC. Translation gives CASSSWEDGRNYGYTF.